Listed below are T cell receptor beta chains from one sample, sequenced in a study of T-cell memory formation after mild COVID-19. TCRdb reprocessed the 5' RACE reads via MiXCR and lists one record per CDR3 protein. The sample includes roughly 550,000 distinct CDR3 sequences, around 21% seen only once; the top ten take approximately 13%. Material for sequencing was PBMCs or a T cell subset sorted from them (not recorded which). The receptors come from an adult woman who had mild COVID-19 (a few samples of this study predate the infection). Cell type and time point are not known. Both conserved end residues are part of each CDR3. The D gene is left open where the match is weak. The size of a clone is reported for some rows only, either as once, few or many, or as a class for expanded clones.

clone size	V gene	CDR3 length	J gene	D gene	CDR3 protein	CDR3 DNA
-	TRBV5-1	15	TRBJ1-1	-	CASSLGKGMNTEAFF	TGCGCCAGCAGCTTGGGGAAGGGGATGAACACTGAAGCTTTCTTT
-	TRBV7-3	14	TRBJ2-3	-	CASSLTGIRDTQYF	TGTGCCAGCAGCTTAACGGGCATTCGGGATACGCAGTATTTT
-	TRBV12-3/TRBV12-4	13	TRBJ1-1	-	CASSLRILSEAFF	TGTGCCAGCAGTTTAAGAATACTGTCTGAAGCTTTCTTT
-	TRBV9	15	TRBJ2-3	TRBD1	CASSVGGQQADTQYF	TGTGCCAGCAGCGTAGGGGGACAGCAGGCAGATACGCAGTATTTT
few	TRBV20-1	15	TRBJ2-3	-	CSAREVQGGTDTQYF	TGCAGTGCTAGAGAGGTCCAGGGAGGCACAGATACGCAGTATTTT
-	TRBV7-3	18	TRBJ1-1	-	CASSPGTLGGRMGTEAFF	TGTGCCAGCAGCCCCGGCACCCTAGGGGGTAGAATGGGGACTGAAGCTTTCTTT
many	TRBV4-3	15	TRBJ2-7	-	CASSHGAFEDYEQYF	TGCGCCAGCAGCCATGGGGCTTTCGAGGACTACGAGCAGTACTTC
-	TRBV29-1	14	TRBJ2-3	-	CSYKTGTTTDTQYF	TGCAGCTACAAGACAGGAACTACCACAGATACGCAGTATTTT
few	TRBV24-1	19	TRBJ2-1	TRBD2	CATPRGVGLAPPDYNEQFF	TGTGCCACCCCCCGAGGTGTGGGACTAGCTCCTCCCGACTACAATGAGCAGTTCTTC
-	TRBV6-2/TRBV6-3	15	TRBJ2-7	-	CASSYSPGRYYEQYF	TGTGCCAGCAGTTACTCTCCCGGACGGTACTACGAGCAGTACTTC
few	TRBV29-1	11	TRBJ1-2	-	CSAIVAYGYTF	TGCAGCGCCATTGTCGCCTATGGCTACACCTTC
-	TRBV24-1	12	TRBJ1-5	-	CATSERDQPQHF	TGTGCCACCAGTGAAAGGGATCAGCCCCAGCATTTT
few	TRBV24-1	17	TRBJ2-5	TRBD1	CATSDSRTGYSQETQYF	TGTGCCACCAGTGATTCGCGGACAGGGTACTCCCAAGAGACCCAGTACTTC
-	TRBV7-9	13	TRBJ2-7	TRBD1	CASSLGQGAEQYF	TGTGCCAGCAGCTTAGGGCAGGGGGCCGAGCAGTACTTC
-	TRBV3-1	13	TRBJ2-1	-	CASSHWKNNEQFF	TGTGCCAGCAGCCATTGGAAGAACAATGAGCAGTTCTTC
-	TRBV20-1	15	TRBJ2-5	TRBD2	CSAAGLAGVRETQYF	TGCAGTGCAGCGGGACTAGCGGGGGTGAGGGAGACCCAGTACTTC
-	TRBV19	15	TRBJ2-5	-	CASSARDTSQETQYF	TGTGCCAGTAGTGCTCGGGACACCTCCCAAGAGACCCAGTACTTC